This TCR beta chain was sequenced in a study of technical replicates of blood from several donors. This clone was seen just once. The CDR3 extends over 13 amino acids. V lost 5 bases and J lost 2, with 10 bases in between. Germline V gene sequence: CDR1 GTSNPN, CDR2 SVGIG (reference sequence). Sequencing used immunoSEQ multiplex PCR; TCRdb keeps in-frame clones, though not all of them. The sample yields 55,000 to 75,000 clones, 70% to 90% seen once. The sequence was obtained from a human donor in good health. Some clones in this sample may be carry-over from other donors' samples. The sample was PBMCs. This chain joins TRBV30 and TRBJ2-1; D is unresolved. This chain's CDR3 is CAWSENTYNEQFF. CDR3 nucleotides: TGTGCCTGGTCCGAGAATACCTACAATGAGCAGTTCTTC. The variable domain in full, completed from reference TRBV30 and TRBJ2-1, reads SQTIHQWPATLVQPVGSPLSLECTVEGTSNPNLYWYRQAAGRGLQLLFYSVGIGQISSEVPQNLSASRPQDRQFILSSKKLLLSDSGFYLCAWSENTYNEQFFGPGTRLTVL.